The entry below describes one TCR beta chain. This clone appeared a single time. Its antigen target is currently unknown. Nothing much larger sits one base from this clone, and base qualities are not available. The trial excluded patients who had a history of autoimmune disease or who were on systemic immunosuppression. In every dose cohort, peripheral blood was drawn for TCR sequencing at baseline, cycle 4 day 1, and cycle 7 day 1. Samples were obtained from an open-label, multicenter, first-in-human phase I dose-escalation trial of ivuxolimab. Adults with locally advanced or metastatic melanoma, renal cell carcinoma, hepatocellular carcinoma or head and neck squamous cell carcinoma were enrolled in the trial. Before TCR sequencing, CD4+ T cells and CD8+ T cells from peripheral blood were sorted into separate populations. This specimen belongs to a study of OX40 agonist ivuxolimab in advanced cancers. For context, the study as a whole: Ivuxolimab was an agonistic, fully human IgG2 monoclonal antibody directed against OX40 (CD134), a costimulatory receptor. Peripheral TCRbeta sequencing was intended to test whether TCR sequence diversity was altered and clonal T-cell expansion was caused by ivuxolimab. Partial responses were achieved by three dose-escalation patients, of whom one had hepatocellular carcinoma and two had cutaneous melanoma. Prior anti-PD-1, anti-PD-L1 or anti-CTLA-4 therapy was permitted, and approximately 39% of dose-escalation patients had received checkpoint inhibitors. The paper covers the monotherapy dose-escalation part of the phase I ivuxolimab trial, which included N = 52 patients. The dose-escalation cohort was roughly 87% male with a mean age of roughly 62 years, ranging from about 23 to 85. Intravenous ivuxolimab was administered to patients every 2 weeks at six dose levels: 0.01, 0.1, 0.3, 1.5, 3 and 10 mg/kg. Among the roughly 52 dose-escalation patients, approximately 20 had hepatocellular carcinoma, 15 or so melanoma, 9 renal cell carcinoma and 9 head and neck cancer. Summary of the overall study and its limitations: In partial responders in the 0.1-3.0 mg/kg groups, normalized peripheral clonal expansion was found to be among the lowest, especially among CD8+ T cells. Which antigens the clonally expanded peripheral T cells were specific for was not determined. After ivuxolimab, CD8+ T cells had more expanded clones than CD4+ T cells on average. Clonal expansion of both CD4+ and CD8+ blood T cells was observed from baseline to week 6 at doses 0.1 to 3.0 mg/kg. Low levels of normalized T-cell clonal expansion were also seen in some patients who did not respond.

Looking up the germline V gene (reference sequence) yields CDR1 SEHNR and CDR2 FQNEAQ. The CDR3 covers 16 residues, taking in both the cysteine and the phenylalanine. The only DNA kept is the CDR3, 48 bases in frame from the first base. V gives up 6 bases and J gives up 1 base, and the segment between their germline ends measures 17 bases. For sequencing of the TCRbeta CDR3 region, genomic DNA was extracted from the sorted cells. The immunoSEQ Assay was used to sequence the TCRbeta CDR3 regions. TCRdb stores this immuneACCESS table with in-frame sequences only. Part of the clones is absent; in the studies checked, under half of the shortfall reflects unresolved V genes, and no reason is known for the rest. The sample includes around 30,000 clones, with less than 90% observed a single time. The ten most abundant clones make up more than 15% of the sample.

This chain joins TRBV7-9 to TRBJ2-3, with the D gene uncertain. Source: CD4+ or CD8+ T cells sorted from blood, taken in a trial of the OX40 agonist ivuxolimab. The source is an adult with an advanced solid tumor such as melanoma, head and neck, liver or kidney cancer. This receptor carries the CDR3 CASSFPGRAGTDTQYF. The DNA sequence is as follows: TGTGCCAGCAGTTTTCCTGGAAGGGCCGGCACAGATACGCAGTATTTT.